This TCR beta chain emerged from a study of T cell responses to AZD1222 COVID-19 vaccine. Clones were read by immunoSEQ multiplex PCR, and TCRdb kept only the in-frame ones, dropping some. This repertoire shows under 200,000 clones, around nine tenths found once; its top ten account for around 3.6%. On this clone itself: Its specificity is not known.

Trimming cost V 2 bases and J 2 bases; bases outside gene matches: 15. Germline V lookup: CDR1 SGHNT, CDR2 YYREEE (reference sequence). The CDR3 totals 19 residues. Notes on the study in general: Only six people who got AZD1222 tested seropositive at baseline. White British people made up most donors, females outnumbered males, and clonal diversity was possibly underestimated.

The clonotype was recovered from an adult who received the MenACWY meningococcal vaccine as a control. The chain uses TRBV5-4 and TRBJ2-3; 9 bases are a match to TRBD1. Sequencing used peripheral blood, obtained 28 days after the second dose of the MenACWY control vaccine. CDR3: CASSFPGQGSVSNTDTQYF. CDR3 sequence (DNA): TGTGCCAGCAGCTTTCCGGGACAGGGAAGCGTATCTAACACAGATACGCAGTATTTT.